This TCR beta chain was identified during a study of a mutant IDH1 vaccine in newly diagnosed glioma. Study at large: Vaccine administration was initiated 4-6 weeks following radiotherapy alone, or with temozolomide cycles. Males made up about 60% and females around 38% of treated patients, whose mean age was around 40 years. Earlier care involved radiotherapy, temozolomide, or both, and the majority received both. Points from the study as a whole: Of the patients, roughly 93% had vaccine-induced immune responses.

CDR3 length: 14 amino acids. Germline CDR1 is SGHRS and CDR2 is YFSETQ. With V trimmed by 2 bases and J by 4 bases, 4 bases remained unmatched. Stated time point: week 35, safety follow-up. Each dose of the vaccine consisted of 300 ug of mutant IDH1 20-mer peptide, with topical imiquimod. Worth noting for this clone: Its antigen is not identified.

Some clones are missing from TCRdb's copy, which holds only in-frame ones; the method was immunoSEQ multiplex PCR. The sample holds about 48,000 clones, more than 65% seen once. The source was PBMCs, collected from a glioma patient whose treatment included an IDH1 peptide vaccine. The chain carries TRBV5-1 and TRBJ2-3, with 7 bases fitting TRBD2. The origin of this receptor is a man aged 35 to 55 with glioma. Here the CDR3 reads CASSFVRGADTQYF. The CDR3 DNA is TGCGCCAGCAGCTTTGTCCGGGGGGCAGATACGCAGTATTTT.